This entry lists 24 T cell receptor beta chains sequenced from one sample in a study of blood T cell repertoires in COVID-19. Libraries were prepared by immunoSEQ multiplex PCR; TCRdb keeps only in-frame clonotypes and omits some of them. The data show 250,000 to 300,000 clones, with over 75% seen just once and 4% to 6% held by the top ten. What was sequenced was peripheral blood. The receptors originated from a man in his fifties with active or convalescent COVID-19.

The genes are TRBV4-1 and TRBJ2-7; 8 nucleotides align to TRBD1. The germline gives CDR1 MGHRA, CDR2 YSYEKL. Unmatched junction bases numbered 8, after V lost 4 bases and J lost 0 bases. CDR3 length: 16 amino acids. This CDR3 is CASSRSTGANSYEQYF. CDR3 in DNA: TGCGCCAGCAGCCGGTCGACAGGGGCCAACTCCTACGAGCAGTACTTC.

The CDR3 DNA follows: TGTGCCAGCAGTCGCGGACAGGCCTCTGGAAACACCATATATTTT. It is translated as CASSRGQASGNTIYF. This chain uses TRBV14 with TRBJ1-3, with TRBD1 identical over 7 bases. Germline CDR1 reads SGHDN; CDR2 reads FVKESK. Trimming removed 6 bases from V and 0 bases from J; junction bases left unmatched: 5. The CDR3 contains 15 residues. The complete variable domain, with remaining parts taken from reference TRBV14 and TRBJ1-3, reads EAGVTQFPSHSVIEKGQTVTLRCDPISGHDNLYWYRRVMGKEIKFLLHFVKESKQDESGMPNNRFLAERTGGTYSTLKVQPAELEDSGVYFCASSRGQASGNTIYFGEGSWLTVV.

The chain carries TRBV7-9 and TRBJ1-1, with D perhaps TRBD1 (6 bases). The CDR3 has 15 residues. The germline gives CDR1 SEHNR, CDR2 FQNEAQ (reference sequence). Trimming took 2 bases from V and 6 from J, leaving 16 bases between them. CDR3 DNA: TGTGCCAGCAGCTTAAAAGGGGGGGCGAGTCCTGAAGCTTTCTTT. Translated: CASSLKGGASPEAFF.

The chain employs TRBV5-6 and TRBJ1-1; D gene uncertain. The length of the CDR3 is 11 residues. The germline V and J ends were trimmed by 5 bases and 7 bases, with 9 bases remaining between them. Germline V CDR1 and CDR2: SGHDT, YYEEEE. The CDR3 coding sequence is TGTGCCAGCAGTCGGTCCAATGAAGCTTTCTTT. It translates to CASSRSNEAFF.

Here the CDR3 DNA reads TGTGCCAGCAGCTCCGGCCAGGCTCGATCAGCTGGAAACACCATATATTTT. Translating it yields CASSSGQARSAGNTIYF. V gene TRBV5-6 combines with J gene TRBJ1-3, with no clear D. V lost 3 bases, J lost 2 bases, and 18 bases lay in between. CDR1 is SGHDT and CDR2 is YYEEEE in the germline V gene. CDR3 length: 17 residues.

This clone was seen more than once but under ten times. The sample holds other DNA sequences that translate to the same CDR3. The rearrangement links TRBV7-2 to TRBJ2-7; possibly TRBD2 for D (6 bases). The CDR3 is 12 amino acids. Trimming stripped 1 base from V and 7 bases from J, with 8 bases between. Germline CDR1 is SGHTA and CDR2 is FQGNSA. CDR3 protein: CASSLGGGEQYF. Here the CDR3 DNA reads TGTGCCAGCAGCTTAGGTGGAGGGGAGCAGTACTTC.

The chain couples TRBV7-5 to TRBJ2-3; the table's TRBD2 call for D was not verified on the DNA. TRBV7-5 is designated a pseudogene. CDR3 length equals 16 residues. CDR3 amino acids: CVRSLASAPVTDTQYF. The CDR3 nucleotides are TGTGTCAGAAGCTTAGCGTCAGCGCCCGTAACAGATACGCAGTATTTT.

J is TRBJ2-2 and V is TRBV9; the D gene is possibly TRBD1 (5 bases). Per the germline V gene, CDR1 is SGDLS and CDR2 is YYNGEE. V was pared by 5 bases and J by 4 bases, with 9 bases between. The CDR3 totals 13 residues. The DNA for the CDR3 is TGTGCCAGCAGTCAGGGTCCCACCGGGGAGCTGTTTTTT. This sequence encodes CASSQGPTGELFF.

The V gene is TRBV6-5, the J gene TRBJ1-1; no clear D gene. Germline V gene sequence: CDR1 MNHEY, CDR2 SVGAGI. The CDR3 is made up of 14 amino acids. Trimming cost V 4 bases and J 3 bases, with 12 bases left between them. In DNA form, the CDR3 reads TGTGCCAGCAGTTCCTGGACCGGGGACACTGAAGCTTTCTTT. The encoded protein is CASSSWTGDTEAFF.

The chain links TRBV19 to TRBJ1-2; 9 bases are a match to TRBD1. CDR1 and CDR2 (germline): LNHDA, SQIVND (reference sequence). J gave up 3 bases and V 6 bases, and 11 bases lay outside the gene matches. The length of the CDR3 is 16 residues. The CDR3 spells CASSPPLTGGYYGYTF. DNA for the CDR3: TGTGCCAGTAGCCCACCCCTGACAGGGGGATACTATGGCTACACCTTC.

Concerning this clone: The sample carries other DNA sequences with the same CDR3. The chain couples TRBV19 to TRBJ2-6; the match to TRBD1 covers 8 bases. With V trimmed by 5 bases and J by 4 bases, 7 bases remained unmatched. The CDR3 spans 16 residues. Germline V lookup: CDR1 LNHDA, CDR2 SQIVND (reference sequence). The CDR3 DNA is TGTGCCAGTAGTCGCCAGGGGGCGGGCGGGGCCAACGTCCTGACTTTC. This encodes CASSRQGAGGANVLTF. The full variable domain, its missing parts supplied by reference TRBV19 and TRBJ2-6, is DGGITQSPKYLFRKEGQNVTLSCEQNLNHDAMYWYRQDPGQGLRLIYYSQIVNDFQKGDIAEGYSVSREKKESFPLTVTSAQKNPTAFYLCASSRQGAGGANVLTFGAGSRLTVL.

The J gene is TRBJ2-7, the V gene TRBV15; 7 bases are shared with TRBD1. Germline V lookup: CDR1 LNHNV, CDR2 YYDKDF (reference sequence). The CDR3 extends over 17 amino acids. The ends lost 0 bases at V and 0 bases at J; junction bases unmatched: 8. The chain's CDR3 is CATSRDFRDRISYEQYF. The DNA of the CDR3 is TGTGCCACCAGCAGAGATTTCCGGGACAGAATCTCCTACGAGCAGTACTTC.

The chain couples TRBV9 to TRBJ2-1, with a tentative D call TRBD2 (5 bases). CDR3 length: 15 residues. Trimming removed 0 bases at V and 5 bases at J, with 12 bases between. CDR1 is SGDLS, CDR2 YYNGEE, per germline. The CDR3 spells CASSVGGSRNNEQFF. CDR3 coding DNA: TGTGCCAGCAGCGTAGGTGGGAGCAGAAACAATGAGCAGTTCTTC.

The J gene is TRBJ1-1, the V gene TRBV19, with 7 bases aligning to TRBD1. The germline V gene has CDR1 LNHDA and CDR2 SQIVND (reference sequence). Trimming removed 5 bases from V and 6 bases from J; junction bases left unmatched: 18. CDR3 size: 17 residues. The CDR3 protein is CASSVTGAVFLNAEAFF. As DNA, the CDR3 is TGTGCCAGTAGTGTTACAGGGGCTGTGTTCCTTAACGCTGAAGCTTTCTTT.

The rearrangement links TRBV7-8 to TRBJ2-7; a possible D gene is TRBD2 (5 bases). V lost 2 bases and J 0 bases, leaving 11 bases between the germline ends. Germline assignment: CDR1 SGHVS and CDR2 FQNEAQ. The CDR3 is 15 residues long. CDR3 residues: CASSLRRVSSYEQYF. Here the CDR3 DNA reads TGTGCCAGCAGCTTACGGCGGGTCTCCTCCTACGAGCAGTACTTC. Based on the CDR3 plus reference TRBV7-8 and TRBJ2-7, the full variable domain is GAGVSQSPRYKVAKRGQDVALRCDPISGHVSLFWYQQALGQGPEFLTYFQNEAQLDKSGLPSDRFFAERPEGSVSTLKIQRTQQEDSAVYLCASSLRRVSSYEQYFGPGTRLTVT.

The V and J genes are TRBV5-3 and TRBJ2-1, with 8 bases aligning to TRBD1. TRBV5-3 falls under the ORF class, with uncertain function. The V segment lost 1 base and the J segment 1 base; nucleotides outside the gene matches: 4. CDR3 length: 16 residues. The CDR3 sequence is CARSLLRTGSYNEQFF. The CDR3 nucleotides read TGTGCCAGAAGCTTGCTTAGGACAGGGTCCTACAATGAGCAGTTCTTC.

In DNA, the CDR3 is TGTGCCAGCTCCCGGGACACCGTCCAGCCCCAGCATTTT. Its translation: CASSRDTVQPQHF. The chain is built from TRBV2 and TRBJ1-5, with D maybe TRBD1 (6 bases). Germline V gene lookup returns CDR1 SNHLY and CDR2 FYNNEI. V shed 8 bases and J shed 7 bases, with 15 bases lying between them. The CDR3 length is 13 residues. The entire variable domain, with the rest obtained from reference TRBV2 and TRBJ1-5, is as follows: EPEVTQTPSHQVTQMGQEVILRCVPISNHLYFYWYRQILGQKVEFLVSFYNNEISEKSEIFDDQFSVERPDGSNFTLKIRSTKLEDSAMYFCASSRDTVQPQHFGDGTRLSIL.

The chain has TRBV2 and TRBJ1-5; D gene unclear. The ends were cut back, 4 bases at V and 9 bases at J, with 13 bases in the middle. The CDR3 sequence is 13 residues long. Germline CDR1 SNHLY, CDR2 FYNNEI. As DNA, the CDR3 is TGTGCCAGCAGTGCGGCCCAAAGCGGGCCCCAGCATTTT. Translated, it gives CASSAAQSGPQHF.

The chain carries TRBV5-8 and TRBJ1-2; TRBD1 aligns across 7 bases. J lost 13 bases, V lost 7 bases, and 19 bases had no gene match. The CDR3 sequence is 14 residues long. CDR1 and CDR2 from the germline V gene are SGHTS and YDEGEE. In DNA form, the CDR3 reads TGTGCCAGCCTACGAACCGGGACAGAGGGTATCTGCACCTTC. It encodes CASLRTGTEGICTF.

The DNA for the CDR3 is TGTGCCAGCAGCAGGGAGGCCGGGACTGAAGCTTTCTTT. It translates to CASSREAGTEAFF. The rearrangement joins TRBV12-3 or TRBV12-4 to TRBJ1-1, with a weak D call TRBD1 (5 bases). The CDR3 is 13 residues long. Between the trimmed V and J ends, which lost 6 bases and 5 bases, there was a span of 13 bases.

This chain links TRBV4-3 with TRBJ1-2, with D maybe TRBD1 (5 bases). Germline CDR1 reads LGHNA; CDR2 reads YSLEER. V shed 1 base and J shed 6 bases, with 15 bases lying between them. The length of the CDR3 is 15 residues. CDR3 region: CASSQVPPREDGYTF. The CDR3 DNA sequence: TGCGCCAGCAGCCAAGTGCCCCCCAGGGAGGATGGCTACACCTTC.

The V gene is TRBV30, the J gene TRBJ1-4; perhaps TRBD1 as D (6 bases). Germline assignment: CDR1 GTSNPN and CDR2 SVGIG (reference sequence). Trimming removed 5 bases at V and 7 bases at J, with 17 bases between. The CDR3 spans 14 residues. The CDR3 is CAWATGGASEKLFF. In DNA form, the CDR3 reads TGTGCCTGGGCCACGGGGGGGGCTAGTGAAAAACTGTTTTTT.

The chain has TRBV4-3 and TRBJ2-3, with TRBD1 as a possible D gene (5 bases). V shed 6 bases and J shed 4 bases, with 17 bases lying between them. Per germline, CDR1 LGHNA and CDR2 YSLEER. There are 15 residues in the CDR3. The CDR3 bases are TGCGCCAGCAGTCCAGGGCCGCCAGGTGCAGATACGCAGTATTTT. Its protein is CASSPGPPGADTQYF.

This rearrangement joins TRBV23-1 to TRBJ2-1; 13 positions agree with TRBD2. TRBV23-1 falls under the ORF class, with uncertain function. The V gene end was trimmed by 0 bases and the J gene end by 5 bases; junction bases not matched to a gene: 13. This CDR3 has 20 residues. CDR3 DNA: TGCGCCAGCAGTCAATCCCCCCAAGCCGGCGGGACTAGCGGGGACAATGAGCAGTTCTTC. Encoded protein: CASSQSPQAGGTSGDNEQFF.